The 21 T cell receptor beta chains in this list originate from one sample, sequenced in a study of T cell responses to AZD1222 COVID-19 vaccine. Produced via immunoSEQ multiplex PCR; TCRdb's table is partial and in-frame only. Of 140,000 to 150,000 clones in the sample, about 90% were seen once. The material was peripheral blood, obtained on day 0 of AZD1222 vaccination. These receptors all come from an adult in good health.

The gene calls are TRBV7-2 and TRBJ2-7; TRBD2 is a possible D gene (6 bases). The CDR3 is made up of 14 amino acids. The V end lost 0 bases, the J end lost 6 bases, and 12 bases lay between the germline ends. The germline CDR1 and CDR2 sequences are SGHTA and FQGNSA. CDR3 coding DNA: TGTGCCAGCAGCTTAGCTAGCGGCCCTCGCGAGCAGTACTTC. This gives the protein CASSLASGPREQYF.

This sequence joins TRBV9 and TRBJ1-3; possible D gene TRBD1, 5 bases. Germline CDR1 SGDLS, CDR2 YYNGEE. The CDR3 runs to 17 residues. V lost 4 bases and J lost 0, with 17 bases in between. The CDR3 here is CASSLYPGRNSGNTIYF. CDR3 nucleotide sequence: TGTGCCAGCAGCCTCTACCCGGGACGGAACTCTGGAAACACCATATATTTT.

This clone was found once. The chain is built from TRBV6-5 and TRBJ1-4, with D hard to call. Per germline, CDR1 MNHEY and CDR2 SVGAGI. The CDR3 spans 12 residues. Trimming removed 6 bases at V and 8 bases at J, with 10 bases between. The chain's CDR3 is CASSPNREKLFF. The DNA for the CDR3 is TGTGCCAGCAGCCCCAATAGAGAAAAACTGTTTTTT.

The chain employs TRBV7-9 and TRBJ2-2; D might be TRBD2 (5 bases). The CDR3 totals 15 residues. V was trimmed by 2 bases and J by 4 bases, leaving 11 bases between them. In germline, CDR1 is SEHNR, CDR2 FQNEAQ (reference sequence). The CDR3 region is CASSLSPRGTGELFF. CDR3 DNA: TGTGCCAGCAGCTTATCTCCTCGGGGCACCGGGGAGCTGTTTTTT.

The chain carries TRBV6-5 and TRBJ1-3, with D tentatively TRBD1 (6 bases). The V gene's germline CDR1 is MNHEY and CDR2 SVGAGI. CDR3 size: 15 residues. Trimming stripped 4 bases from V and 2 bases from J, with 12 bases between. CDR3 nucleotides: TGTGCCAGCAGTTGGACATGGGGGCCTGGAAACACCATATATTTT. Its protein product is CASSWTWGPGNTIYF.

The V gene is TRBV28, the J gene TRBJ2-5; TRBD2 might be the D (6 bases). Trimming removed 3 bases from V and 1 base from J, with 12 bases in between. The CDR3 totals 15 residues. The V gene's germline CDR1 is MDHEN and CDR2 SYDVKM. The CDR3 DNA follows: TGTGCCAGCAGTTTTCCCTTGCGGGGCCAAGAGACCCAGTACTTC. Translating it yields CASSFPLRGQETQYF.

The chain uses TRBV7-2 and TRBJ2-2, with D hard to call. With 2 bases removed from V and 4 bases from J, the gap between germline ends came to 2 bases. The CDR3 covers 12 residues. The germline CDR1 and CDR2 sequences are SGHTA and FQGNSA. The CDR3: CASSLTTGELFF. For the CDR3, the DNA is TGTGCCAGCAGCTTAACCACCGGGGAGCTGTTTTTT.

J is TRBJ1-4 and V is TRBV5-1; no clear D gene. The germline V and J ends were trimmed by 6 bases and 7 bases, with 16 bases remaining between them. This CDR3 comprises 14 residues. Germline CDR1 and CDR2: SGHRS and YFSETQ. CDR3 sequence reads: CASTRNGKGEKLFF. The CDR3 coding sequence is TGCGCCAGCACCCGTAACGGAAAAGGTGAAAAACTGTTTTTT.

This chain joins TRBV6-1 and TRBJ1-1; D is unclear. With 3 bases removed from V and 11 bases from J, the gap between germline ends came to 10 bases. The CDR3 runs 11 residues. CDR1 is MNHNS and CDR2 is SASEGT in the germline V gene. The CDR3 DNA sequence: TGTGCCAGCAGTGAGTCGGGTGGCGCTTTCTTT. As protein: CASSESGGAFF.

This chain connects TRBV7-9 to TRBJ2-5; D gene uncertain. This CDR3 spans 17 amino acids. V lost 5 bases to trimming and J lost 4 bases, with 23 bases between them. The germline gives CDR1 SEHNR, CDR2 FQNEAQ (reference sequence). Here the CDR3 DNA reads TGTGCCAGCAGCCCTTTCGGTCCGGGTCGTGGTCCAGAGACCCAGTACTTC. Protein sequence: CASSPFGPGRGPETQYF.

V usage is TRBV15 and J usage is TRBJ2-7; D is tentatively TRBD1 or TRBD2 (7 bases each). The V end lost 9 bases, the J end lost 2 bases, and 20 bases lay between the germline ends. Germline V gives CDR1 LNHNV, CDR2 YYDKDF (reference sequence). The CDR3 is 15 residues long. The CDR3 is CATRPGRDRAYEQYF. CDR3 bases: TGTGCCACTAGGCCAGGGAGGGACAGAGCCTACGAGCAGTACTTC.

This clone has just one count. V is TRBV7-2 and J is TRBJ2-3; 7 positions match TRBD2. From germline, CDR1 is SGHTA and CDR2 FQGNSA. V was pared by 5 bases and J by 2 bases, with 10 bases of the junction left unmatched. This CDR3 has 16 amino acids. The CDR3 region is CASSAPHSGATDTQYF. CDR3 coding DNA: TGTGCCAGCAGCGCACCCCACAGCGGGGCCACAGATACGCAGTATTTT.

The chain employs TRBV6-2 or TRBV6-3 and TRBJ1-5, with D hard to call. Germline V gene data show CDR1 as MNHEY and CDR2 as SVGEGT. Trimming cost V 6 bases and J 2 bases, with 23 bases left between them. CDR3 length: 18 amino acids. The CDR3 loop is CASSKIPSKLVGNQPQHF. The CDR3 region has the DNA TGTGCCAGCAGCAAAATCCCCTCAAAATTGGTGGGCAATCAGCCCCAGCATTTT.

The chain links TRBV7-7 to TRBJ2-5; 8 nucleotides align to TRBD2. The CDR3 contains 15 residues. Germline assignment: CDR1 SSHAT and CDR2 FNYEAQ (reference sequence). Trimming cost V 4 bases and J 0 bases; bases outside gene matches: 4. The CDR3 bases are TGTGCCAGCAGCTCAGGACTAGCCCACCAAGAGACCCAGTACTTC. It is translated as CASSSGLAHQETQYF.

The chain joins TRBV6-5 to TRBJ2-7; a weak D match, TRBD1 (5 bases). V was trimmed by 2 bases and J by 11 bases, leaving 16 bases between them. This CDR3 is built from 13 residues. The germline V gene has CDR1 MNHEY and CDR2 SVGAGI. This CDR3 is CASSYGVQGKEYF. The CDR3 region has the DNA TGTGCCAGCAGTTACGGGGTGCAGGGAAAAGAGTACTTC.

The chain employs TRBV7-2 and TRBJ2-2, with 15 positions matching TRBD2. The CDR3 totals 18 residues. V shed 4 bases and J 5 bases; nucleotides not matched to a gene: 8. Germline CDR1 is SGHTA and CDR2 is FQGNSA. Written as DNA, the CDR3 is TGTGCCAGCAGCTCGAGGACTAGCGGGGGGGCCAGTACCGGGGAGCTGTTTTTT. Translated, it gives CASSSRTSGGASTGELFF.

The V gene is TRBV10-1, the J gene TRBJ2-4, with D hard to call. The germline gives CDR1 WNHNN, CDR2 SYGVQD (reference sequence). The CDR3 has 11 residues. The V gene lost 6 bases and the J gene lost 7 bases, with 7 bases spanning the gap. The CDR3 reads CASRDENIQYF. Here the CDR3 DNA reads TGCGCCAGCAGGGACGAGAACATTCAGTACTTC.

The V and J genes are TRBV16 and TRBJ1-5; 9 nucleotides match TRBD1. The CDR3 is made up of 14 amino acids. The J segment lost 4 bases and the V segment lost 5 bases, leaving 3 bases of the junction unmatched. Germline V gene sequence: CDR1 KGHSY, CDR2 FQNENV. The CDR3 nucleotides read TGTGCCAGCAGCAGCGGACAGGGGAATCAGCCCCAGCATTTT. It specifies CASSSGQGNQPQHF. Combining the CDR3 with reference TRBV16 and TRBJ1-5 gives the whole variable domain GEEVAQTPKHLVRGEGQKAKLYCAPIKGHSYVFWYQQVLKNEFKFLISFQNENVFDETGMPKERFSAKCLPNSPCSLEIQATKLEDSAVYFCASSSGQGNQPQHFGDGTRLSIL.

This chain links TRBV5-6 with TRBJ1-6, with no clear D. The CDR3 contains 17 residues. The germline CDR1 and CDR2 sequences are SGHDT and YYEEEE. V dropped 2 bases and J dropped 8 bases, with 20 bases sitting between them. The CDR3: CASSLGGTVNFYSPLHF. CDR3 nucleotides: TGTGCCAGCAGCTTAGGTGGCACCGTAAACTTTTATTCACCCCTCCACTTT. The full variable domain, rest sourced from reference TRBV5-6 and TRBJ1-6, is DAGVTQSPTHLIKTRGQQVTLRCSPKSGHDTVSWYQQALGQGPQFIFQYYEEEERQRGNFPDRFSGHQFPNYSSELNVNALLLGDSALYLCASSLGGTVNFYSPLHFGNGTRLTVT.

The V gene is TRBV10-2, the J gene TRBJ2-5; unclear D gene. The V gene's germline CDR1 is WSHSY and CDR2 SAAADI. The V end was cut by 8 bases, the J end by 4 bases, with 11 bases between. The CDR3 runs 12 residues. This CDR3 reads CASGDRSETQYF. The DNA of the CDR3 is TGCGCCAGCGGAGACCGATCAGAGACCCAGTACTTC.

The chain combines TRBV18 with TRBJ2-7; D perhaps matches TRBD2 (5 bases). V lost 10 bases to trimming and J lost 0 bases, with 10 bases between them. The CDR3 runs to 12 residues. Germline loops: CDR1 KGHSH, CDR2 LQKENI. CDR3 sequence reads: CATHGSSYEQYF. The CDR3 nucleotides read TGTGCCACCCATGGGAGCTCCTACGAGCAGTACTTC.